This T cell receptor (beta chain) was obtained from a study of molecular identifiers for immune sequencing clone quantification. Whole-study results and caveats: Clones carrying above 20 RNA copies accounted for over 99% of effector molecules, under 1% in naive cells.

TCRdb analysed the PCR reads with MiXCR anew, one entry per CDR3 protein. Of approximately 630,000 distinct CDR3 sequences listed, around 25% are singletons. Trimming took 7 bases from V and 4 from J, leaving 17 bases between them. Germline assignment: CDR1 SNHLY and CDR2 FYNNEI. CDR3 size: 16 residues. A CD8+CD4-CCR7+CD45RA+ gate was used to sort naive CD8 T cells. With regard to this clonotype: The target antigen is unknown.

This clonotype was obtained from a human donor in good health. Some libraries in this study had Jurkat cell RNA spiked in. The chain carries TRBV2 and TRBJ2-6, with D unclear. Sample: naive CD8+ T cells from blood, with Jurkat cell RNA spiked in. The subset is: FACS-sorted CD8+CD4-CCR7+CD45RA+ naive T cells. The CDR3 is CASMESIRSGANVLTF. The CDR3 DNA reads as TGTGCCAGCATGGAAAGCATTCGCTCGGGGGCCAACGTCCTGACTTTC. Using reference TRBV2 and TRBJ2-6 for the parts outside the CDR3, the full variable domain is EPEVTQTPSHQVTQMGQEVILRCVPISNHLYFYWYRQILGQKVEFLVSFYNNEISEKSEIFDDQFSVERPDGSNFTLKIRSTKLEDSAMYFCASMESIRSGANVLTFGAGSRLTVL.